The next 7 T cell receptor beta chains were all read from a single sample in a study of T cells in tuberculosis. Time point described: new active TB diagnosis, blood taken before or within 7 days of starting treatment. The assay was immunoSEQ multiplex PCR, and TCRdb's table has in-frame clones only and misses some. This repertoire shows about 33,000 clones, 87% found once; its top ten account for over 5%. Sequenced here: PBMCs, sampled at tuberculosis diagnosis. The source is an adult with tuberculosis.

This sequence joins TRBV30 and TRBJ2-7; 8 bases match TRBD1. CDR1 is GTSNPN and CDR2 is SVGIG in the germline V gene (reference sequence). The J segment lost 3 bases and the V segment lost 1 base, leaving 8 bases of the junction unmatched. CDR3 length equals 15 residues. CDR3 loop: CAWSERDRSLYEQYF. CDR3 nucleotide sequence: TGTGCCTGGAGTGAACGGGACAGGTCCCTCTACGAGCAGTACTTC.

The chain recombines TRBV4-1 with TRBJ1-1, with 8 bases matching TRBD1. Trimming cost V 4 bases and J 5 bases; bases outside gene matches: 15. Germline loops: CDR1 MGHRA, CDR2 YSYEKL. This CDR3 region has 17 residues. The CDR3 is CASSLLGGGQGGTEAFF. The CDR3, as DNA: TGCGCCAGCAGCCTTTTGGGAGGTGGACAGGGAGGAACTGAAGCTTTCTTT.

The CDR3 DNA reads as TGTGCCAGCAGCTCTCAGGCTAACTATGGCTACACCTTC. Protein: CASSSQANYGYTF. The rearrangement links TRBV5-5 to TRBJ1-2; no firm D call. Germline CDR1 SGHKS, CDR2 YYEKEE (reference sequence). CDR3 length: 13 residues. V dropped 3 bases and J dropped 0 bases, with 6 bases sitting between them.

CDR3 coding DNA: TGTGCCAGCAGCTTGACAGGGGGCAAGGGGTACGAGCAGTACTTC. Protein sequence: CASSLTGGKGYEQYF. The rearrangement links TRBV7-2 to TRBJ2-7; 10 bases line up with TRBD1. The junction had 6 bases not matched to a gene; V was cut back by 3 bases and J by 4 bases. Germline V gene sequence: CDR1 SGHTA, CDR2 FQGNSA. The CDR3 runs to 15 residues.

The chain recombines TRBV27 with TRBJ2-6, with 12 bases identical to TRBD1. The junction had 6 bases not matched to a gene; V was cut back by 5 bases and J by 1 base. Germline CDR1 is MNHEY and CDR2 is SMNVEV (reference sequence). This CDR3 contains 18 residues. For the CDR3, the DNA is TGTGCCAGCAGTCCCACGGGACAGGGGGCGTCTGGGGCCAACGTCCTGACTTTC. This encodes CASSPTGQGASGANVLTF.

The chain recombines TRBV4-2 with TRBJ2-3; 7 nucleotides line up with TRBD2. This CDR3 has 17 amino acids. Germline-derived CDR1 and CDR2 are LGHNA and YNFKEQ. V lost 1 base, J lost 2 bases, and 9 bases stayed unmatched. For the CDR3, the DNA is TGTGCCAGCAGCCAAGTTTCAGCGGGGACCCCCACAGATACGCAGTATTTT. It codes for CASSQVSAGTPTDTQYF.

This chain connects TRBV5-4 to TRBJ1-3, with D possibly TRBD1 on 6 matching bases. The CDR3 loop spans 17 amino acids. The germline CDR1 and CDR2 sequences are SGHNT and YYREEE (reference sequence). V shed 4 bases and J shed 0 bases, with 17 bases lying between them. DNA of the CDR3: TGTGCCAGCAGCCCCGGGGGGCGAACCTCCTCTGGAAACACCATATATTTT. Its protein product is CASSPGGRTSSGNTIYF.